This T cell receptor beta chain was identified during a study of blood T cell repertoires in COVID-19. Study summary: Donors in the United States, Italy and Spain gave samples during acute or convalescent COVID-19. Nucleic acid was either cDNA or gDNA, and it came from T cells, B-cell-depleted T cells, or PBMCs.

Unmatched junction bases numbered 14, after V lost 5 bases and J lost 2 bases. This CDR3 spans 18 amino acids. The germline CDR1 and CDR2 sequences are SGHTA and FQGTGA. Authors' processing steps: Amplification of reference gene primers was used by the study to estimate nucleated cell counts. The repertoire was sequenced with immunoSEQ multiplex PCR; TCRdb's copy has only in-frame clones and lacks some. The V and J calls and the clone size are those of that table, but D and trimming were determined from the DNA. The top ten clones hold roughly 0.58% of a sample with under 200,000 clones, around 90% of them seen once.

The sequence came from a man between 60 and 70 years old with COVID-19, enrolled during active disease. This chain uses TRBV7-3 with TRBJ2-5, with 10 bases identical to TRBD2. Sequencing input: peripheral blood. CDR3 sequence: CASSPNLSSGRGQETQYF. The CDR3 DNA sequence: TGTGCCAGCAGCCCTAACCTGTCTAGCGGGAGAGGGCAAGAGACCCAGTACTTC.